The source of this TCR beta chain is a study of cytomegalovirus exposure and HLA in healthy donors. The PCR used 60 Vbeta and 13 Jbeta primers. Clones were sequenced by immunoSEQ multiplex PCR, and TCRdb holds only the in-frame ones, with some missing. The sample lists some 150,000 clones; 72% were seen once. The V and J ends lost 5 bases and 6 bases respectively, with 13 bases between them. The CDR3 consists of 13 residues. Germline V gene data show CDR1 as MNHEY and CDR2 as SVGAGI. Sequencing used PBMCs. This sequence originates from a human donor in good health. The V call is TRBV6-5, the J call TRBJ1-1; D is unclear. CDR3 coding DNA: TGTGCCAGCAGTCGTCCAGGTATCCCTGAAGCTTTCTTT. Amino acid sequence: CASSRPGIPEAFF.